This T cell receptor (beta chain) comes out of a study of cytomegalovirus exposure and HLA in healthy donors. Study information: Among the roughly 400 donors who were genotyped, about 84% fell in the genetic ancestry cluster that is associated with self-reported Caucasian donors.

Study findings and constraints: 87-base-pair reads could not separate some V segments, including TRBV6-2 and TRBV6-3.

The PCR made use of 60 Vbeta and 13 Jbeta primers. Clones were read by immunoSEQ multiplex PCR, and TCRdb kept only the in-frame ones, dropping some. The sample lists fewer than 200,000 clones, around 85% occurring once. Trimming left V 5 bases short and J 3 bases short, with 16 bases between. Germline loops: CDR1 SGHRS, CDR2 YFSETQ. CDR3 size: 15 residues. Remarks on this clone: What it recognizes is unknown.

This chain joins TRBV5-1 and TRBJ2-3, with D possibly matching TRBD1 (5 bases). What was sequenced was PBMCs. The clonotype was recovered from a human donor in good health. The CDR3 region is CASSNTGSKTDTQYF. Written as DNA, the CDR3 is TGCGCCAGCAGTAACACAGGAAGTAAAACAGATACGCAGTATTTT.